The 8 T cell receptor beta chains presented below share a single source sample, sequenced in a study of tumor-infiltrating lymphocytes in primary liver carcinoma. cDNA specific to TCR beta was made from 500 to 650 ng of total RNA, with a constant-region primer employed for priming. Library construction for TCR beta comprised three nested multiplex PCR rounds performed with slightly modified ARM-PCR. Researchers ran the first two PCR rounds for roughly 11 cycles each with TRBV1-TRBV30 forward primers and a C-beta reverse primer. TCRdb re-called the multiplex PCR reads through MiXCR, storing one row per CDR3 protein. The sample records 60,000 or so distinct CDR3 sequences, roughly 70% being singletons. Unsorted bulk tissue, roughly 19-34 mg of it, served as the source for co-extraction of RNA and DNA. Sequenced sample: liver tumor tissue from sampling region 2. Described subset: tumor region T2, inferior pole. These receptors came from a man in his forties with primary liver carcinoma and hepatitis B virus infection.

This clonotype was seen more than once but under ten times. At one of its ends the junction is not consistent with the germline gene, which may arise from a read error. As DNA, the CDR3 is TGTGCCTGCAGCCAAGAGGGGTCAGGAGGAGATTCACCCCTCCACTTT. Translating gives CACSQEGSGGDSPLHF. The gene calls are TRBV4-2 and TRBJ1-6; tentative D call: TRBD1 (5 bases). This CDR3 is built from 16 residues. In germline, CDR1 is LGHNA, CDR2 YNFKEQ.

This clonotype was found once. The junction shows a germline mismatch at one end, possibly a read error. The chain has TRBV6-6 and TRBJ2-1; weak D call: TRBD2 (6 bases). Germline V gene data show CDR1 as MNHNY and CDR2 as SVGAGI (reference sequence). The CDR3 is made up of 15 amino acids. The CDR3 loop reads CVSSYPGDGYNEQFF. In DNA, the CDR3 is TGTGTCAGCAGTTACCCGGGAGACGGGTACAATGAGCAGTTCTTC.

Many counts were recorded for this clonotype. The chain employs TRBV28 and TRBJ1-1, with 7 nucleotides matching TRBD1. Looked up from germline, CDR1 is MDHEN and CDR2 is SYDVKM. The J segment lost 0 bases and the V segment lost 6 bases, leaving 16 bases of the junction unmatched. The CDR3 contains 18 residues. The CDR3 here is CASRYPLNDRDLNTEAFF. The DNA of the CDR3 is TGTGCCAGCAGATACCCTCTAAATGACAGGGACCTGAACACTGAAGCTTTCTTT.

On this clonotype: One end of the junction varies from germline; a read error may be responsible. The chain links TRBV6-6 to TRBJ2-2; the match to TRBD1 covers 8 bases. This CDR3 has 12 residues. Looked up from germline, CDR1 is MNHNY and CDR2 is SVGAGI (reference sequence). CDR3 loop: CASNQGAGELSF. CDR3 DNA sequence: TGTGCCAGCAATCAGGGGGCCGGGGAGCTGTCTTTT.

Turning to this clonotype: The junction and the germline gene differ at one end; a read error may be behind it. The chain employs TRBV30 and TRBJ2-5; tentative D call: TRBD2 (6 bases). This CDR3 contains 14 residues. Per germline, CDR1 GTSNPN and CDR2 SVGIG (reference sequence). The DNA for the CDR3 is TGTGTCTGGAGTAGGGGACTGGTCCAAGAGACCCAGTACTTC. This gives the protein CVWSRGLVQETQYF.

This chain's CDR3 is CASSLGQENNEQFF. CDR3 sequence (DNA): TGTGCCAGCAGTCTCGGACAGGAAAACAATGAGCAGTTCTTC. This chain uses TRBV6-1 with TRBJ2-1; TRBD1 agrees at 7 bases. This CDR3 comprises 14 residues. The V segment lost 5 bases and the J segment 5 bases; nucleotides outside the gene matches: 6. Germline loops: CDR1 MNHNS, CDR2 SASEGT.

V is TRBV29-1 and J is TRBJ1-2; D is uncertain. The germline CDR1 and CDR2 sequences are SQVTM and ANQGSEA. This CDR3 has 11 residues. The CDR3 coding sequence is TGCGGCGGTGTCTTCGGGAATGGCTACACCTTC. It specifies CGGVFGNGYTF.

This clonotype was picked up a small number of times. The rearrangement joins TRBV12-3 or TRBV12-4 to TRBJ2-1; weak D call: TRBD2 (5 bases). The CDR3 length is 12 residues. Trimming shortened V by 8 bases and J by 7 bases, and 12 bases separated the two germline ends. The DNA for the CDR3 is TGTGCCAGCGCCGGGAAGAGAAATGAGCAGTTCTTC. It specifies CASAGKRNEQFF.